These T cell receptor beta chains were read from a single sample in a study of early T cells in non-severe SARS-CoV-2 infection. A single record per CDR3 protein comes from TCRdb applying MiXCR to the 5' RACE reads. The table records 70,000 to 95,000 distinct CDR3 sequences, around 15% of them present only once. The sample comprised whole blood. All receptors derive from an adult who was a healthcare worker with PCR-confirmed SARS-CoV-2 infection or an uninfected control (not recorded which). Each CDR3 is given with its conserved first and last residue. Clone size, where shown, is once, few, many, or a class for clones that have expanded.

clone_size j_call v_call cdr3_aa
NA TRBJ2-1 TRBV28 CASSLSQGAGGLAEQFF
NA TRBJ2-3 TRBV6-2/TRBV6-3 CASSSGSGTDTQYF
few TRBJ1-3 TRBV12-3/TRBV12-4 CASSSPTGAGNTIYF
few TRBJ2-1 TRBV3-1 CASSQGGATRRDEQFF
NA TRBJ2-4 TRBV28 CATIEPGNIQYF
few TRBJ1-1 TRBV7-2 CASTQRRGNTEAFF
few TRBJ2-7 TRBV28 CASGSSTYEQYF
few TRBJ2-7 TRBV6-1 CASSESSGGLYEQYF
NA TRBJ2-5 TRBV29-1 CSVDKGAEETQYF
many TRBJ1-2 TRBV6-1 CASSEALVNGYTF
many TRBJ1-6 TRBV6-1 CASSLQGRGRSSPLHF
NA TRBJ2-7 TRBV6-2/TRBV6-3 CASAPGASGSEQYF
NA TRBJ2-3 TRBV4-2 CASSQDTPTSGMADTQYF
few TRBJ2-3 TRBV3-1 CASSQVAGEGTDTQYF
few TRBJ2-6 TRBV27 CASSLGVGNSGANVLTF
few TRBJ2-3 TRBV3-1 CASSQAGGLKDTQYF
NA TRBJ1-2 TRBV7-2 CASSLAQGNHPSGYTF
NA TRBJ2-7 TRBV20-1 CSAGVGIGTFDEQYF
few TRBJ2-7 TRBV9 CASSAYPGSGEQYF
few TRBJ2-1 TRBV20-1 CSAKSGPLEEQFF
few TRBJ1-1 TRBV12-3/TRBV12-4 CASDTGPVNTEAFF
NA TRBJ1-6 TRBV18 CASSPGRQGVSPLHF
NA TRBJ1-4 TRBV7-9 CASSRRLAQETNEKLFF
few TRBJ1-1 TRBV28 CASSSADRHLLNTEAFF